This T cell receptor (beta chain) originates from a study of blood T cell repertoires in COVID-19. The overall study: Both acute and convalescent COVID-19 samples were obtained from the United States, Italy and Spain. PBMCs, B-cell-depleted T cells, or T cells were the source of the cDNA or gDNA that made up the material.

Germline V lookup: CDR1 SGHTA, CDR2 FQGNSA. Trimming removed 3 bases from V and 14 bases from J; junction bases left unmatched: 9. The CDR3 totals 15 residues. Living in 24 US areas, the participants were between about 18 and 100 years of age. Participants' reported clinical history set cohort assignment. The table came from immunoSEQ multiplex PCR; TCRdb's copy has only in-frame clones and leaves some out. There are fewer than 200,000 clones in the sample; more than 70% occur only once, and 3.5% to 4% lies in the top ten. The rearrangement links TRBV7-2 to TRBJ2-1; 14 bases fit TRBD2. The material sequenced was PBMCs or T cells enriched from blood (not recorded which). This TCR came from a woman between 50 and 59 years old in a cohort exposed to, infected with or recovered from COVID-19 (not recorded which). CDR3: CASSFPGLAGDSEFF. CDR3 coding DNA: TGTGCCAGCAGCTTCCCGGGACTAGCGGGAGATAGTGAGTTCTTC.